The 28 T cell receptor beta chains in this list originate from one sample, sequenced in a study of siplizumab effects on memory and regulatory T cells. As described, mixed lymphocyte reaction cells underwent coculture at 37°C for a duration of more than five days. Assay used: immunoSEQ multiplex PCR; TCRdb lists only in-frame clones, some missing. The sample lists about 7,200 clones, about a third seen once, with more than 15% in the top ten. These receptors are not linked to any known antigen. Sequenced sample: CFSE-low (dividing) CD8+ T cells sorted from an allogeneic mixed lymphocyte reaction. The source is a human donor in good health; the cells came from an allogeneic mixed lymphocyte reaction.

Turning to this clone: This likely came from a read error, as a far larger clone is one base away. The chain joins TRBV6-5 to TRBJ1-5; D unresolved. Germline lookup yields CDR1 MNHEY and CDR2 SVGAGI. The length of the CDR3 is 15 residues. CDR3: CVSSPTVGSNQPQHF. The CDR3 coding sequence is TGTGTCAGCAGTCCTACAGTGGGGAGCAATCAGCCCCAGCATTTT.

This chain links TRBV7-3 with TRBJ2-2, with D unresolved. The germline CDR1 and CDR2 sequences are SGHTA and FQGTGA. Trimming pared 5 bases from V and 3 bases from J, leaving 4 bases between. This CDR3 is 12 amino acids long. For the CDR3, the DNA is TGTGCCAGCAGCCCCCACACCGGGGAGCTGTTTTTT. This codes for CASSPHTGELFF.

Relative to its sample, this clone is medium-sized. The chain recombines TRBV28 with TRBJ1-1; perhaps TRBD1 as D (6 bases). V was shortened by 7 bases and J by 4 bases, with 10 bases between the two germline ends. The CDR3 runs 12 residues. Looked up from germline, CDR1 is MDHEN and CDR2 is SYDVKM. The CDR3 nucleotides are TGTGCCAGCAAGGACAGTTCCACTGAAGCTTTCTTT. This codes for CASKDSSTEAFF. Combining the CDR3 with reference TRBV28 and TRBJ1-1 gives the whole variable domain DVKVTQSSRYLVKRTGEKVFLECVQDMDHENMFWYRQDPGLGLRLIYFSYDVKMKEKGDIPEGYSVSREKKERFSLILESASTNQTSMYLCASKDSSTEAFFGQGTRLTVV.

The gene calls are TRBV7-9 and TRBJ2-7, with D perhaps TRBD2 (6 bases). Germline CDR1 reads SEHNR; CDR2 reads FQNEAQ (reference sequence). Trimming shortened V by 4 bases and J by 3 bases, and 16 bases separated the two germline ends. The CDR3 consists of 15 residues. The CDR3, as DNA: TGTGCCAGCAGCTCCCCACCTTCCGGGAGCTACGAGCAGTACTTC. This translates into CASSSPPSGSYEQYF.

The CDR3, as DNA: TGTGCCAGCAGCTCAAACACCGGGGAGCTGTTTTTT. As protein: CASSSNTGELFF. V gene TRBV7-3 combines with J gene TRBJ2-2; no reliable D call. Per germline, CDR1 SGHTA and CDR2 FQGTGA. Trimming cost V 4 bases and J 2 bases, with 2 bases left between them. The CDR3 length is 12 residues. The entire variable domain, with the rest obtained from reference TRBV7-3 and TRBJ2-2, is as follows: GAGVSQTPSNKVTEKGKYVELRCDPISGHTALYWYRQSLGQGPEFLIYFQGTGAADDSGLPNDRFFAVRPEGSVSTLKIQRTERGDSAVYLCASSSNTGELFFGEGSRLTVL.

The rearrangement joins TRBV5-1 to TRBJ2-3; D is uncertain. V lost 2 bases to trimming and J lost 6 bases, with 13 bases between them. In germline, CDR1 is SGHRS, CDR2 YFSETQ. The CDR3 runs to 14 residues. The CDR3 region has the DNA TGCGCCAGCAGCTTTCAGTTCTCCGAGGATACGCAGTATTTT. As protein: CASSFQFSEDTQYF.

The gene calls are TRBV11-1 and TRBJ2-7; D tentatively reads TRBD1 or TRBD2 (5 bases each). CDR3 length: 17 amino acids. Germline CDR1 is SGHAT and CDR2 is FQDESV (reference sequence). Trimming stripped 3 bases from V and 4 bases from J, with 22 bases between. In DNA form, the CDR3 reads TGTGCCAGCAGCTTCCCCTTCCTGGGGACGGAGAGGTACGAGCAGTACTTC. It encodes CASSFPFLGTERYEQYF. Complete variable domain (other parts from reference TRBV11-1 and TRBJ2-7): EAEVAQSPRYKITEKSQAVAFWCDPISGHATLYWYRQILGQGPELLVQFQDESVVDDSQLPKDRFSAERLKGVDSTLKIQPAELGDSAMYLCASSFPFLGTERYEQYFGPGTRLTVT.

This clone is a singleton in its sample. J is TRBJ2-1 and V is TRBV11-1, with D hard to call. This CDR3 has 15 residues. Germline lookup yields CDR1 SGHAT and CDR2 FQDESV (reference sequence). V lost 4 bases to trimming and J lost 2 bases, with 12 bases between them. The CDR3 spells CASSSSVGPYNEQFF. The CDR3 DNA reads TGTGCCAGCAGCTCGTCGGTGGGCCCCTACAATGAGCAGTTCTTC.

This clone rates as medium-sized. The chain links TRBV11-2 to TRBJ2-7; tentatively, D is TRBD2 (6 bases). The CDR3 consists of 16 residues. The V gene's germline CDR1 is SGHAT and CDR2 FQNNGV. Trimming pared 3 bases from V and 2 bases from J, leaving 17 bases between. CDR3 DNA sequence: TGTGCCAGCAGCTTGGTCGGAGGGGTCTTTGCCTACGAGCAGTACTTC. Protein: CASSLVGGVFAYEQYF.

This clone counts as medium-sized (0.01 to 0.1%). The chain carries TRBV19 and TRBJ1-5; D gene unclear. Germline lookup yields CDR1 LNHDA and CDR2 SQIVND (reference sequence). This CDR3 region has 14 residues. V was shortened by 2 bases and J by 0 bases, with 5 bases between the two germline ends. This CDR3 reads CASSIPSSNQPQHF. The CDR3 DNA sequence: TGTGCCAGTAGTATACCCAGTAGCAATCAGCCCCAGCATTTT.

The rearrangement links TRBV9 to TRBJ2-7; 7 bases line up with TRBD1. CDR1 is SGDLS, CDR2 YYNGEE, per germline. Germline trimming cut 3 bases from V and 3 bases from J; bases unmatched to any gene: 9. The length of the CDR3 is 15 residues. This chain's CDR3 is CASSGDGTASYEQYF. CDR3 nucleotide sequence: TGTGCCAGCAGCGGCGACGGGACAGCAAGCTACGAGCAGTACTTC.

About this clone itself: A read error may produce the germline difference seen at one junction end. The chain joins TRBV4-1 to TRBJ2-7; D gene uncertain. The V gene's germline CDR1 is MGHRA and CDR2 YSYEKL. The CDR3 spans 13 residues. CDR3 DNA sequence: TGCGACAGCAGCCAATTGAACAACTACGAGCAGTACTTC. Translated, it gives CDSSQLNNYEQYF.

By its share, this clone is medium-sized (0.01 to 0.1%). V usage is TRBV29-1 and J usage is TRBJ2-7; perhaps TRBD1 as D (6 bases). The germline V and J ends were trimmed by 3 bases and 2 bases, with 14 bases remaining between them. Germline V lookup: CDR1 SQVTM, CDR2 ANQGSEA. This CDR3 is built from 14 residues. The chain's CDR3 is CSVDGTNGPYEQYF. The DNA for the CDR3 is TGCAGCGTTGATGGGACAAATGGTCCCTACGAGCAGTACTTC.

This sequence joins TRBV7-3 and TRBJ2-7; D gene ambiguous. The CDR3 loop spans 12 amino acids. CDR1 is SGHTA, CDR2 FQGTGA, per germline. The V end lost 5 bases, the J end lost 3 bases, and 8 bases lay between the germline ends. The CDR3 region is CASSPSGYEQYF. In DNA form, the CDR3 reads TGTGCCAGCAGCCCTTCCGGCTACGAGCAGTACTTC.

The J gene is TRBJ2-7, the V gene TRBV4-1, with 7 bases aligning to TRBD1. Trimming took 3 bases from V and 2 from J; bases not matched to a gene: 10. This CDR3 is built from 16 residues. The germline gives CDR1 MGHRA, CDR2 YSYEKL. CDR3 region: CASSHHSGTATYEQYF. The CDR3 DNA is TGCGCCAGCAGCCATCATTCCGGGACAGCCACCTACGAGCAGTACTTC.

The V gene is TRBV6-5, the J gene TRBJ1-1; D is unresolved. CDR1 is MNHEY, CDR2 SVGAGI, per germline. There are 13 residues in the CDR3. Trimming cost V 6 bases and J 4 bases, with 12 bases left between them. The CDR3 DNA sequence: TGTGCCAGCAGCCTGGGTGTTGGCACTGAAGCTTTCTTT. It specifies CASSLGVGTEAFF.

This clone is termed medium-sized. The rearrangement joins TRBV6-5 to TRBJ2-1; D unresolved. Trimming removed 2 bases from V and 9 bases from J, with 8 bases in between. CDR1 is MNHEY, CDR2 SVGAGI, per germline. The CDR3 totals 12 residues. This CDR3 reads CASSYPDAEQFF. CDR3 nucleotide sequence: TGTGCCAGCAGTTACCCAGACGCTGAGCAGTTCTTC.

By share, this clone counts as medium-sized. V and J are TRBV29-1 and TRBJ2-3, with 7 bases lining up with TRBD1. CDR1 SQVTM and CDR2 ANQGSEA come from the germline V gene. V was pared by 8 bases and J by 4 bases, with 15 bases of the junction left unmatched. This CDR3 is built from 15 residues. CDR3 in amino acids: CSHHLRQGMADTQYF. CDR3 nucleotide sequence: TGCAGCCACCATCTGCGACAGGGCATGGCAGATACGCAGTATTTT.

This clone rates as medium-sized. V usage is TRBV29-1 and J usage is TRBJ1-1; D is uncertain. Trimming shortened V by 5 bases and J by 8 bases, and 9 bases separated the two germline ends. The CDR3 is 10 residues long. The germline gives CDR1 SQVTM, CDR2 ANQGSEA. CDR3 loop: CSVLVSEAFF. As DNA, the CDR3 is TGCAGCGTTTTAGTAAGCGAAGCTTTCTTT. The full variable domain, completed using reference TRBV29-1 and TRBJ1-1, is SAVISQKPSRDICQRGTSLTIQCQVDSQVTMMFWYRQQPGQSLTLIATANQGSEATYESGFVIDKFPISRPNLTFSTLTVSNMSPEDSSIYLCSVLVSEAFFGQGTRLTVV.

V and J are TRBV13 and TRBJ1-1; D is unresolved. CDR1 PRHDT and CDR2 FYEKMQ come from the germline V gene (reference sequence). This CDR3 has 13 residues. The DNA of the CDR3 is TGTGCTTCCGAGGAACTTATGAACACTGAAGCTTTCTTT. Translated, it gives CASEELMNTEAFF.

V gene TRBV5-4 combines with J gene TRBJ1-2; no clear D gene. V was cut by 7 bases and J by 8 bases, with 12 bases left in between. This CDR3 comprises 11 residues. Looked up from germline, CDR1 is SGHNT and CDR2 is YYREEE (reference sequence). CDR3 DNA sequence: TGTGCCAGCTTCGGGGATAACGGCTACACCTTC. Its translation is CASFGDNGYTF.

This chain connects TRBV4-1 to TRBJ2-1, with unresolved D. The CDR3 is made up of 13 amino acids. Germline assignment: CDR1 MGHRA and CDR2 YSYEKL. The germline V and J ends were trimmed by 4 bases and 5 bases, with 9 bases remaining between them. The CDR3 region is CASSPLRDNEQFF. The DNA of the CDR3 is TGCGCCAGCAGCCCTCTTCGGGACAATGAGCAGTTCTTC.

The CDR3 coding sequence is TGCGCCAGCAGCCAAGATGGCGGGGGCTATTCACCCCTCCACTTT. It translates to CASSQDGGGYSPLHF. The chain combines TRBV4-1 with TRBJ1-6; D perhaps matches TRBD1 (6 bases). V was clipped by 0 bases and J by 8 bases, with 11 bases between them. The V gene's germline CDR1 is MGHRA and CDR2 YSYEKL. The CDR3 is made up of 15 amino acids.

On this clone: Given a far larger clone just one base away, this is likely a sequencing read error. CDR3 DNA sequence: TGTGCCAGCCGCGGGGGGCAGGGGGATCAGCCCCAGCATTTT. It specifies CASRGGQGDQPQHF. V and J are TRBV7-9 and TRBJ1-5; 7 positions agree with TRBD1. This CDR3 region has 14 residues. Germline V CDR1 and CDR2: SEHNR, FQNEAQ (reference sequence). The ends lost 8 bases at V and 5 bases at J; junction bases unmatched: 9.

A few counts support this clone. The rearrangement joins TRBV11-3 to TRBJ1-1; no definite D call. The CDR3 is 14 residues long. Germline CDR1 and CDR2: SGHNT and YENEEA. V lost 1 base, J lost 10 bases, and 16 bases lay in between. The CDR3 sequence is CASSLAGRPIGAFF. The DNA for the CDR3 is TGTGCCAGCAGCTTAGCAGGCAGGCCGATCGGAGCTTTCTTT.

Within the sample, this clone is medium-sized. This chain joins TRBV5-6 and TRBJ1-2; D not certain. Germline CDR1 SGHDT, CDR2 YYEEEE. Between the trimmed V and J ends, which lost 0 bases and 12 bases, there was a span of 12 bases. This CDR3 comprises 12 residues. The CDR3 here is CASSLGVNFDTF. CDR3 nucleotides: TGTGCCAGCAGCTTGGGTGTAAACTTCGACACCTTC.

By sample fraction, this clone is medium-sized. The chain combines TRBV7-6 with TRBJ2-3; tentatively, D is TRBD1 or TRBD2 (5 bases each). The CDR3 has 14 residues. Trimming pared 2 bases from V and 6 bases from J, leaving 12 bases between. CDR1 is SGHVS and CDR2 is FNYEAQ in the germline V gene. CDR3 amino acids: CASSLQGPADTQYF. The CDR3 DNA reads as TGTGCCAGCAGCTTACAGGGACCGGCGGATACGCAGTATTTT.

This clone rates as medium-sized (0.01 to 0.1%). The chain is built from TRBV27 and TRBJ1-4; D gene unclear. CDR3 length equals 12 residues. The V end lost 6 bases, the J end lost 4 bases, and 6 bases lay between the germline ends. Germline CDR1 reads MNHEY; CDR2 reads SMNVEV (reference sequence). The CDR3 DNA follows: TGTGCCAGCAGCGGGTATAATGAAAAACTGTTTTTT. It is translated as CASSGYNEKLFF.